Below, 24 T cell receptor beta chains from the same sample are listed, as sequenced in a study of T-cell memory formation after mild COVID-19. TCRdb re-called the 5' RACE reads with MiXCR, one entry per CDR3 protein. Among 400,000 to 500,000 distinct CDR3 sequences listed, roughly 17% were seen once. The sequencing sample was made of PBMCs or a T cell subset sorted from them (not recorded which). Receptors originate from a man between 18 and 35 years old who had mild COVID-19 (a few samples of this study predate the infection). Cell type and time point are not known.

This clonotype was counted a few times. The chain carries TRBV5-6 and TRBJ1-2, with a weak D call TRBD1 (5 bases). Looked up from germline, CDR1 is SGHDT and CDR2 is YYEEEE. The length of the CDR3 is 17 residues. The V end lost 6 bases, the J end lost 6 bases, and 27 bases lay between the germline ends. DNA of the CDR3: TGTGCCAGCATTAAGGCAGGGACCTATGCCTGGGGGAATGGCTACACCTTC. It encodes CASIKAGTYAWGNGYTF.

This clonotype was counted ten times or more. The genes are TRBV5-5 and TRBJ2-2, with D possibly TRBD1 on 6 matching bases. The CDR3 has 16 residues. Trimming took off 7 bases at V and 4 bases at J, with 20 bases between the two ends. Germline V gene sequence: CDR1 SGHKS, CDR2 YYEKEE (reference sequence). CDR3 in amino acids: CASSMAVGARTGELFF. The CDR3 nucleotides read TGTGCCAGCTCTATGGCGGTGGGGGCGCGCACCGGGGAGCTGTTTTTT.

J is TRBJ1-4 and V is TRBV7-9; D ambiguous. Germline V gives CDR1 SEHNR, CDR2 FQNEAQ (reference sequence). V lost 0 bases to trimming and J lost 8 bases, with 16 bases between them. The CDR3 consists of 16 residues. The CDR3 loop reads CASSLALGPQNEKLFF. In DNA, the CDR3 is TGTGCCAGCAGCTTAGCGCTTGGCCCTCAAAACGAAAAACTGTTTTTT.

Comment on this clonotype: Without the conserved terminal phenylalanine or tryptophan, this CDR3 likely stems from a read error. It is unclear where the CDR3 begins or ends on the DNA, so no DNA is shown, and the CDR3 is as TCRdb lists it. This chain uses TRBV6-6 with TRBJ1-6; whether TRBD1, the table's D call, matches the DNA was not checked. The CDR3 is 11 residues long, counting both termini. The germline CDR1 and CDR2 sequences are MNHNY and SVGAGI (reference sequence). The CDR3 region is CASSYGQVWSS.

The rearrangement uses TRBV9 and TRBJ1-2, with D tentatively TRBD1 (5 bases). The V end lost 1 base, the J end lost 8 bases, and 18 bases lay between the germline ends. Germline-derived CDR1 and CDR2 are SGDLS and YYNGEE. This CDR3 is 15 amino acids long. The CDR3 DNA reads TGTGCCAGCAGCGTATCCCTGGATGGGGGAGTAGGCTACACCTTC. The encoded protein is CASSVSLDGGVGYTF. The whole variable domain, remainder taken from reference TRBV9 and TRBJ1-2, is DSGVTQTPKHLITATGQRVTLRCSPRSGDLSVYWYQQSLDQGLQFLIQYYNGEERAKGNILERFSAQQFPDLHSELNLSSLELGDSALYFCASSVSLDGGVGYTFGSGTRLTVV.

The chain recombines TRBV6-2 or TRBV6-3 with TRBJ2-7; 12 bases are shared with TRBD2. The CDR3 consists of 15 residues. Germline V gene data show CDR1 as MNHEY and CDR2 as SVGEGT. V dropped 4 bases and J dropped 3; count of bases not matched to a gene: 4. The CDR3 nucleotides read TGTGCCAGCAGTTCCCTAGCGGGGGGGATCTACGAGCAGTACTTC. It yields the protein CASSSLAGGIYEQYF.

The rearrangement joins TRBV9 to TRBJ1-4; 8 bases agree with TRBD1. This CDR3 region has 15 residues. Germline V lookup: CDR1 SGDLS, CDR2 YYNGEE. V was pared by 3 bases and J by 2 bases, with 3 bases of the junction left unmatched. The CDR3 DNA reads as TGTGCCAGCAGCGCTGACAGGGGCACTAATGAAAAACTGTTTTTT. It translates to CASSADRGTNEKLFF.

The gene calls are TRBV6-5 and TRBJ1-5, with no clear D. Germline V CDR1 and CDR2: MNHEY, SVGAGI. This CDR3 is built from 10 residues. Trimming removed 8 bases from V and 5 bases from J, with 4 bases in between. The CDR3 DNA sequence: TGTGCCAGCGGCGATCAGCCCCAGCATTTT. It encodes CASGDQPQHF.

This clonotype was observed a few times. This chain uses TRBV5-1 with TRBJ2-6; 10 bases map to TRBD2. The trim removed 0 bases at V and 0 bases at J, leaving 0 bases unmatched. The germline V gene encodes CDR1 SGHRS and CDR2 YFSETQ. The CDR3 totals 17 residues. The CDR3: CASSLASGGSGANVLTF. DNA for the CDR3: TGCGCCAGCAGCTTGGCTAGCGGGGGCTCTGGGGCCAACGTCCTGACTTTC.

V usage is TRBV20-1 and J usage is TRBJ2-3, with D perhaps TRBD2 (5 bases). Germline CDR1 DFQATT, CDR2 SNEGSKA (reference sequence). V was shortened by 4 bases and J by 2 bases, with 10 bases between the two germline ends. CDR3 length: 13 residues. The CDR3 DNA reads as TGCAGTGCTACCGACTATAACACAGATACGCAGTATTTT. Translating it yields CSATDYNTDTQYF.

The sample holds a few counts of this clonotype. The chain carries TRBV6-2 or TRBV6-3 and TRBJ1-2; D remains unclear. Germline values: CDR1 MNHEY, CDR2 SVGEGT. The ends were cut back, 6 bases at V and 3 bases at J, with 8 bases in the middle. The CDR3 consists of 12 residues. CDR3 nucleotide sequence: TGTGCCAGCAGCGGACGGGACTATGGCTACACCTTC. Its translation: CASSGRDYGYTF.

The chain has TRBV20-1 and TRBJ2-5; D not certain. Germline assignment: CDR1 DFQATT and CDR2 SNEGSKA (reference sequence). There are 16 residues in the CDR3. V dropped 1 base and J dropped 2 bases, with 17 bases sitting between them. The CDR3 nucleotides are TGCAGTGCTAGAGCGGCGAGTAGGGCAGAACAAGAGACCCAGTACTTC. This sequence encodes CSARAASRAEQETQYF.

This clonotype was observed a handful of times. In nucleotides, the CDR3 is TGTGCCAGCAACGTCGGGGGCAGGGGCAACACTGAAGCTTTCTTT. Its protein product is CASNVGGRGNTEAFF. This chain joins TRBV5-6 and TRBJ1-1, with a tentative D call TRBD1 (6 bases). Trimming removed 6 bases at V and 2 bases at J, with 17 bases between. CDR1 and CDR2 from the germline V gene are SGHDT and YYEEEE. The CDR3 consists of 15 residues.

This chain joins TRBV28 and TRBJ2-2; D possibly corresponds to TRBD2 (6 bases). This CDR3 spans 15 amino acids. Germline CDR1 and CDR2: MDHEN and SYDVKM. Trimming removed 8 bases from V and 4 bases from J, with 17 bases in between. The CDR3 DNA sequence: TGTGCCAGCCAGAACGGAGGGACCCGCACCGGGGAGCTGTTTTTT. It codes for CASQNGGTRTGELFF.

The CDR3 sequence: CASSLWTEAFF. The CDR3 nucleotides are TGTGCCAGCAGCTTGTGGACTGAAGCTTTCTTT. The chain employs TRBV5-6 and TRBJ1-1; D is undetermined. This CDR3 contains 11 residues. Germline CDR1 is SGHDT and CDR2 is YYEEEE. V was cut by 1 base and J by 5 bases, with 3 bases left in between.

This clonotype came up a few times. V and J are TRBV7-2 and TRBJ2-3; 7 positions match TRBD2. Trimming cost V 6 bases and J 2 bases; bases outside gene matches: 11. CDR1 SGHTA and CDR2 FQGNSA come from the germline V gene. This CDR3 region has 16 residues. CDR3 in DNA: TGTGCCAGCAGTTTTTATACTAGACTAGCCACAGATACGCAGTATTTT. Translated, it gives CASSFYTRLATDTQYF.

This clonotype was seen only a few times. The CDR3 bases are TGCGCCAGCAGCTTGGGGGGACAGAGTAATTCACCCCTCCACTTT. Amino acids: CASSLGGQSNSPLHF. The chain has TRBV5-1 and TRBJ1-6; 7 bases are shared with TRBD1. Unmatched junction bases numbered 3, after V lost 0 bases and J lost 6 bases. Germline CDR1 SGHRS, CDR2 YFSETQ. The CDR3 runs 15 residues.

Of note for this clonotype: This may be a read error: a much more frequent sequence differs by one nucleotide. V usage is TRBV7-8 and J usage is TRBJ2-3, with 11 bases matching TRBD1. The CDR3 is 15 amino acids. The V gene's germline CDR1 is SGHVS and CDR2 FQNEAQ. Trimming took 0 bases from V and 13 from J; bases not matched to a gene: 9. The CDR3: CASSLALGQGVMKYF. The CDR3, as DNA: TGTGCCAGCAGCTTAGCGCTGGGACAGGGGGTTATGAAGTATTTT.

This rearrangement joins TRBV7-9 to TRBJ2-5, with D possibly being TRBD2 (5 bases). The ends were cut back, 5 bases at V and 1 base at J, with 11 bases in the middle. The CDR3 contains 14 residues. Germline CDR1 reads SEHNR; CDR2 reads FQNEAQ (reference sequence). Here the CDR3 DNA reads TGTGCCAGCAGCACTTGGACTCTCCAAGAGACCCAGTACTTC. Its protein product is CASSTWTLQETQYF.

Many counts were recorded for this clonotype. CDR3 amino acids: CASSQGVSTDTQYF. The CDR3 DNA reads as TGTGCCAGCAGTCAAGGGGTGAGCACAGATACGCAGTATTTT. The chain uses TRBV6-5 and TRBJ2-3, with D perhaps matching TRBD1 (5 bases). The V end was cut by 5 bases, the J end by 0 bases, with 9 bases between. The CDR3 consists of 14 residues. In germline, CDR1 is MNHEY, CDR2 SVGAGI.

V and J are TRBV28 and TRBJ2-7, with D possibly matching TRBD1 (8 bases). Trimming took 3 bases from V and 3 from J, leaving 12 bases between them. Looked up from germline, CDR1 is MDHEN and CDR2 is SYDVKM. The CDR3 is 14 residues long. The CDR3 bases are TGTGCCAGCAGTTTGACAGGGGAGGGCTACGAGCAGTACGTC. Protein sequence: CASSLTGEGYEQYV.

A few counts support this clonotype. The V gene is TRBV4-2, the J gene TRBJ1-6; possible D gene TRBD1, 6 bases. Trimming cost V 4 bases and J 7 bases, with 14 bases left between them. Germline CDR1 and CDR2: LGHNA and YNFKEQ. The CDR3 runs 15 residues. CDR3 sequence: CASSLDRNSNSPLHF. The CDR3 coding sequence is TGTGCCAGCAGCCTGGACAGAAACTCAAATTCACCCCTCCACTTT.

The gene calls are TRBV7-2 and TRBJ1-3, with D hard to call. V was shortened by 3 bases and J by 2 bases, with 14 bases between the two germline ends. This CDR3 is built from 16 residues. Germline CDR1 SGHTA, CDR2 FQGNSA. The CDR3 sequence is CASSLTIGVTGNTIYF. The CDR3 nucleotides read TGTGCCAGCAGCTTGACGATCGGGGTTACTGGAAACACCATATATTTT.

This clonotype was observed at least ten times. The CDR3 region has the DNA TGTGCCAGCAGCCCCTATCCCCGCAGGGCTAATGAAAAACTGTTTTTT. This translates into CASSPYPRRANEKLFF. V gene TRBV3-1 combines with J gene TRBJ1-4; a possible D gene is TRBD1 (5 bases). V lost 4 bases to trimming and J lost 3 bases, with 15 bases between them. CDR1 and CDR2 (germline): LGHDT, YNNKEL (reference sequence). The CDR3 has 16 amino acids. Full variable domain (outside the CDR3, taken from reference TRBV3-1 and TRBJ1-4): DTAVSQTPKYLVTQMGNDKSIKCEQNLGHDTMYWYKQDSKKFLKIMFSYNNKELIINETVPNRFSPKSPDKAHLNLHINSLELGDSAVYFCASSPYPRRANEKLFFGSGTQLSVL.